These 31 T cell receptor beta chains originate from one sample sequenced in a study of cytomegalovirus exposure and HLA in healthy donors. The PCR was carried out with 60 Vbeta primers and 13 Jbeta primers. Generated by immunoSEQ multiplex PCR, the TCRdb table keeps only in-frame clones and is missing some. This table holds some 190,000 clones, 65% to 85% found once. The sample consisted of PBMCs. The receptors were gathered from a man aged 40-49 years in good health and CMV-seropositive.

There are a few counts of this clone. Here the CDR3 omits its conserved ending phenylalanine or tryptophan, so a read error is the likely source. The limits of the CDR3 on the DNA are not certain, so only TCRdb's listed CDR3 is given. The chain joins TRBV2 to TRBJ1-1. Germline V gene lookup returns CDR1 SNHLY and CDR2 FYNNEI. The CDR3 region is 12 residues in length, termini included. CDR3 in amino acids: CASMRPPLTPEY.

This clone was recorded once. The chain links TRBV5-4 to TRBJ1-2, with 7 bases identical to TRBD1. Germline CDR1 and CDR2: SGHNT and YYREEE (reference sequence). Trimming took 4 bases from V and 2 from J; bases not matched to a gene: 5. The CDR3 totals 14 residues. The CDR3 sequence: CASSPPGQNYGYTF. CDR3 nucleotide sequence: TGTGCCAGCAGCCCCCCGGGACAGAACTATGGCTACACCTTC.

The rearrangement links TRBV7-2 to TRBJ2-2; D may be TRBD1 (7 bases). V was pared by 7 bases and J by 5 bases, with 20 bases between. Germline V gene lookup returns CDR1 SGHTA and CDR2 FQGNSA. This CDR3 has 16 amino acids. CDR3 in DNA: TGTGCCAGCACCTCGGACAGGAGGGGTGCGACCGGGGAGCTGTTTTTT. The encoded protein is CASTSDRRGATGELFF.

The chain has TRBV13 and TRBJ2-7; 7 bases are a match to TRBD1. This CDR3 contains 14 residues. CDR1 is PRHDT, CDR2 FYEKMQ, per germline (reference sequence). The V gene end was trimmed by 3 bases and the J gene end by 5 bases; junction bases not matched to a gene: 7. The CDR3 coding sequence is TGTGCCAGCAGCTTCCTCAATACAGGGGACGAGCAGTACTTC. Translation gives CASSFLNTGDEQYF.

The chain has TRBV19 and TRBJ2-1; 10 bases map to TRBD2. Germline lookup yields CDR1 LNHDA and CDR2 SQIVND (reference sequence). The CDR3 contains 16 residues. V was pared by 4 bases and J by 3 bases, with 6 bases of the junction left unmatched. The CDR3 loop reads CASSTRTSGVYNEQFF. The CDR3 nucleotides read TGTGCCAGTAGTACTAGGACTAGCGGAGTCTACAATGAGCAGTTCTTC.

The chain carries TRBV2 and TRBJ2-7, with D uncertain. Germline V gives CDR1 SNHLY, CDR2 FYNNEI. V lost 5 bases and J 3 bases, leaving 8 bases between the germline ends. This CDR3 has 12 amino acids. CDR3 in DNA: TGTGCCAGCAGTCGAGGAGACTACGAGCAGTACTTC. It specifies CASSRGDYEQYF.

The chain uses TRBV5-1 and TRBJ2-3; D is possibly TRBD2 (6 bases). Germline V CDR1 and CDR2: SGHRS, YFSETQ. The CDR3 is made up of 16 amino acids. The ends were cut back, 0 bases at V and 4 bases at J, with 15 bases in the middle. The CDR3 sequence is CASSLVVPSSADTQYF. CDR3 DNA: TGCGCCAGCAGCTTGGTTGTTCCCTCTAGCGCAGATACGCAGTATTTT.

The chain combines TRBV20-1 with TRBJ1-1; TRBD1 agrees at 9 bases. Germline assignment: CDR1 DFQATT and CDR2 SNEGSKA (reference sequence). CDR3 length equals 11 residues. CDR3 amino acids: CGSVQGAEAFF. CDR3 nucleotide sequence: TGCGGAAGTGTACAGGGGGCAGAAGCTTTCTTT.

This sequence joins TRBV30 and TRBJ1-1; D is possibly TRBD1 (6 bases). The CDR3 is made up of 15 amino acids. Trimming took off 4 bases at V and 0 bases at J, with 15 bases between the two ends. Germline values: CDR1 GTSNPN, CDR2 SVGIG (reference sequence). CDR3 region: CAWNGQPTLNTEAFF. The CDR3 DNA reads as TGTGCCTGGAATGGACAGCCTACCTTGAACACTGAAGCTTTCTTT.

This clone has only a few counts. The rearrangement joins TRBV18 to TRBJ2-5, with 9 bases matching TRBD2. The germline CDR1 and CDR2 sequences are KGHSH and LQKENI. V lost 3 bases and J lost 4; bases outside the gene matches: 9. The CDR3 has 16 amino acids. CDR3 bases: TGTGCCAGCTCACCGAACAAGCGGGGGGTTGGAGAGACCCAGTACTTC. Encoded protein: CASSPNKRGVGETQYF. Full variable domain (missing parts from reference TRBV18 and TRBJ2-5): NAGVMQNPRHLVRRRGQEARLRCSPMKGHSHVYWYRQLPEEGLKFMVYLQKENIIDESGMPKERFSAEFPKEGPSILRIQQVVRGDSAAYFCASSPNKRGVGETQYFGPGTRLLVL.

The chain combines TRBV5-4 with TRBJ1-1; TRBD1 might be the D (5 bases). Germline V gene sequence: CDR1 SGHNT, CDR2 YYREEE (reference sequence). The V end was cut by 2 bases, the J end by 6 bases, with 14 bases between. This CDR3 contains 14 residues. Here the CDR3 reads CASSLSQGSSEAFF. The CDR3 region has the DNA TGTGCCAGCAGCTTAAGTCAGGGTTCATCTGAAGCTTTCTTT.

This clone was recorded once. The V and J genes are TRBV7-3 and TRBJ1-1, with 9 bases that match TRBD1. V was pared by 0 bases and J by 0 bases, with 8 bases of the junction left unmatched. The CDR3 covers 18 residues. Germline assignment: CDR1 SGHTA and CDR2 FQGTGA. The CDR3 DNA reads as TGTGCCAGCAGCTTAACGGCGACAGGGGGACTGATGAACACTGAAGCTTTCTTT. As protein: CASSLTATGGLMNTEAFF.

CDR3 sequence reads: CASSLAWGGGEAFF. The CDR3 nucleotides are TGTGCCAGCAGCCTTGCTTGGGGCGGTGGTGAAGCTTTCTTT. The J gene is TRBJ1-1, the V gene TRBV5-4; tentatively, D is TRBD1 (5 bases). Germline V gene lookup returns CDR1 SGHNT and CDR2 YYREEE (reference sequence). CDR3 length: 14 residues. Trimming removed 4 bases from V and 7 bases from J, with 17 bases in between.

This chain connects TRBV5-6 to TRBJ2-7, with 8 bases aligning to TRBD1. The junction had 6 bases not matched to a gene; V was cut back by 4 bases and J by 3 bases. Germline V gene sequence: CDR1 SGHDT, CDR2 YYEEEE. CDR3 size: 14 residues. The CDR3 is CASSPDGQGYEQYF. The CDR3 coding sequence is TGTGCCAGCAGCCCTGACGGACAGGGCTACGAGCAGTACTTC.

The chain employs TRBV6-5 and TRBJ1-1; TRBD1 aligns across 10 bases. CDR1 is MNHEY and CDR2 is SVGAGI in the germline V gene. With V trimmed by 6 bases and J by 6 bases, 7 bases remained unmatched. CDR3 length: 14 amino acids. The CDR3 nucleotides are TGTGCCAGCAGACGACTTGGGACAGGGGCTGAAGCTTTCTTT. Residues: CASRRLGTGAEAFF.

The V gene is TRBV7-9, the J gene TRBJ1-1, with D possibly being TRBD1 (5 bases). This CDR3 spans 14 amino acids. CDR1 and CDR2 from the germline V gene are SEHNR and FQNEAQ (reference sequence). With 5 bases removed from V and 4 bases from J, the gap between germline ends came to 14 bases. CDR3 protein: CASSPLGGGTEAFF. The CDR3 DNA reads as TGTGCCAGCAGCCCGCTGGGGGGAGGCACTGAAGCTTTCTTT.

The CDR3 DNA reads TGTGCCAGCAGCCAAGATCAGGAGTGGGCAGCGGGAGGGTCCTACGAGCAGTACTTC. Translating it yields CASSQDQEWAAGGSYEQYF. The chain uses TRBV4-2 and TRBJ2-7; 10 bases are a match to TRBD2. Germline trimming cut 0 bases from V and 1 base from J; bases unmatched to any gene: 12. The CDR3 consists of 19 residues. Germline V CDR1 and CDR2: LGHNA, YNFKEQ.

This clone has only one observation. J is TRBJ2-1 and V is TRBV6-1; 13 bases match TRBD2. In germline, CDR1 is MNHNS, CDR2 SASEGT. This CDR3 spans 15 amino acids. Trimming removed 7 bases from V and 3 bases from J; junction bases left unmatched: 3. CDR3 in DNA: TGTGCCAGCACCCGGACTAGCGGGAGCTACAATGAGCAGTTCTTC. Translated, it gives CASTRTSGSYNEQFF.

A few counts support this clone. The chain uses TRBV10-3 and TRBJ2-7; 9 bases are a match to TRBD2. Per the germline V gene, CDR1 is ENHRY and CDR2 is SYGVKD. V gave up 6 bases and J gave up 5 bases; unmatched junction bases: 8. The CDR3 spans 14 residues. CDR3 sequence (DNA): TGTGCCATCAGCGTTAGCGGGAGCCCCAACGAGCAGTACTTC. It codes for CAISVSGSPNEQYF.

The chain combines TRBV11-2 with TRBJ2-1, with 13 bases lining up with TRBD2. Trimming at V came to 6 bases and at J to 10 bases, leaving 6 bases not matched to a gene. CDR3 length equals 14 residues. Germline-derived CDR1 and CDR2 are SGHAT and FQNNGV. CDR3 sequence: CASRWTSGSIEQFF. The CDR3 DNA sequence: TGTGCCAGCAGGTGGACTAGCGGGAGTATAGAGCAGTTCTTC.

The rearrangement joins TRBV7-2 to TRBJ1-2; D gene ambiguous. CDR3 length: 14 residues. Trimming took off 3 bases at V and 4 bases at J, with 12 bases between the two ends. Germline V gene lookup returns CDR1 SGHTA and CDR2 FQGNSA. The CDR3 DNA is TGTGCCAGCAGCTTCCTGATATCGGGCTATGGCTACACCTTC. Amino acid sequence: CASSFLISGYGYTF.

V usage is TRBV6-5 and J usage is TRBJ1-6, with 7 bases fitting TRBD1. Trimming took 2 bases from V and 8 from J; bases not matched to a gene: 3. Germline V gene data show CDR1 as MNHEY and CDR2 as SVGAGI. The CDR3 is 14 residues long. The CDR3 protein is CASSYDREDSPLHF. DNA of the CDR3: TGTGCCAGCAGTTACGACAGGGAAGATTCACCCCTCCACTTT.

J is TRBJ2-1 and V is TRBV4-2, with 10 bases identical to TRBD2. V shed 5 bases, J shed 4 bases, and the junction held 5 bases outside the gene matches. Germline V gene sequence: CDR1 LGHNA, CDR2 YNFKEQ. The CDR3 is made up of 15 amino acids. The CDR3 DNA reads TGTGCCAGCAGCTCGACTAGCGGGCTTTACAATGAGCAGTTCTTC. It translates to CASSSTSGLYNEQFF.

The sample holds one count of this clone. This chain links TRBV5-1 with TRBJ2-3, with a tentative D call TRBD1 (7 bases). V was shortened by 0 bases and J by 3 bases, with 11 bases between the two germline ends. The CDR3 is made up of 15 amino acids. Germline-derived CDR1 and CDR2 are SGHRS and YFSETQ. CDR3 amino acids: CASSLDRGGTDTQYF. The CDR3, as DNA: TGCGCCAGCAGCTTGGACAGGGGAGGTACAGATACGCAGTATTTT.

This chain connects TRBV19 to TRBJ2-1; D call uncertain. The CDR3 extends over 13 amino acids. In germline, CDR1 is LNHDA, CDR2 SQIVND (reference sequence). V gave up 5 bases and J gave up 3 bases, with 8 bases separating them. CDR3 nucleotide sequence: TGTGCCAGTAGTCGGTCTAACTACAATGAGCAGTTCTTC. Protein sequence: CASSRSNYNEQFF.

The CDR3 loop is CASRVGLSNNEQFF. Here the CDR3 DNA reads TGTGCCAGCAGGGTGGGACTTTCGAATAATGAGCAGTTCTTC. The V and J genes are TRBV27 and TRBJ2-1, with a tentative D call TRBD2 (6 bases). The V gene lost 6 bases and the J gene lost 7 bases, with 16 bases spanning the gap. This CDR3 spans 14 amino acids. Germline CDR1 and CDR2: MNHEY and SMNVEV (reference sequence).

The chain uses TRBV19 and TRBJ1-5; 9 bases fit TRBD1. This CDR3 contains 15 residues. The V gene's germline CDR1 is LNHDA and CDR2 SQIVND (reference sequence). V gave up 4 bases and J gave up 6 bases; unmatched junction bases: 7. CDR3 in amino acids: CASSRGQGKFQPQHF. CDR3 DNA: TGTGCCAGTAGTAGGGGACAGGGAAAGTTTCAGCCCCAGCATTTT.

V gene TRBV5-6 combines with J gene TRBJ2-5, with 15 bases lining up with TRBD2. Germline trimming cut 3 bases from V and 4 bases from J; bases unmatched to any gene: 4. The CDR3 length is 16 residues. CDR1 SGHDT and CDR2 YYEEEE come from the germline V gene. This chain's CDR3 is CASSSGLAGGGETQYF. The CDR3 DNA follows: TGTGCCAGCAGCTCCGGACTAGCGGGGGGGGGAGAGACCCAGTACTTC.

The rearrangement uses TRBV30 and TRBJ1-2; D remains unclear. Germline loops: CDR1 GTSNPN, CDR2 SVGIG (reference sequence). This CDR3 is 14 amino acids long. V lost 2 bases and J 0 bases, leaving 10 bases between the germline ends. The CDR3 DNA sequence: TGTGCCTGGAGTAACCCCAGTTCTAACTATGGCTACACCTTC. Translated: CAWSNPSSNYGYTF. Drawing the rest from reference TRBV30 and TRBJ1-2, the complete variable domain is SQTIHQWPATLVQPVGSPLSLECTVEGTSNPNLYWYRQAAGRGLQLLFYSVGIGQISSEVPQNLSASRPQDRQFILSSKKLLLSDSGFYLCAWSNPSSNYGYTFGSGTRLTVV.

The V and J genes are TRBV5-1 and TRBJ2-7; 8 nucleotides agree with TRBD1. CDR1 and CDR2 (germline): SGHRS, YFSETQ. The CDR3 runs to 14 residues. V shed 2 bases, J shed 5 bases, and the junction held 6 bases outside the gene matches. CDR3 in DNA: TGCGCCAGCAGCTTTCGGACAGGGAAGGACGAGCAGTACTTC. Protein sequence: CASSFRTGKDEQYF.

The chain links TRBV5-1 to TRBJ2-5, with TRBD2 matching 11 bases. From germline, CDR1 is SGHRS and CDR2 YFSETQ. The V segment lost 1 base and the J segment 1 base; nucleotides outside the gene matches: 3. The CDR3 totals 16 residues. The CDR3: CASSLLGTSGQETQYF. In DNA, the CDR3 is TGCGCCAGCAGCTTGCTCGGGACTAGCGGCCAAGAGACCCAGTACTTC. Combining the CDR3 with reference TRBV5-1 and TRBJ2-5 gives the whole variable domain KAGVTQTPRYLIKTRGQQVTLSCSPISGHRSVSWYQQTPGQGLQFLFEYFSETQRNKGNFPGRFSGRQFSNSRSEMNVSTLELGDSALYLCASSLLGTSGQETQYFGPGTRLLVL.